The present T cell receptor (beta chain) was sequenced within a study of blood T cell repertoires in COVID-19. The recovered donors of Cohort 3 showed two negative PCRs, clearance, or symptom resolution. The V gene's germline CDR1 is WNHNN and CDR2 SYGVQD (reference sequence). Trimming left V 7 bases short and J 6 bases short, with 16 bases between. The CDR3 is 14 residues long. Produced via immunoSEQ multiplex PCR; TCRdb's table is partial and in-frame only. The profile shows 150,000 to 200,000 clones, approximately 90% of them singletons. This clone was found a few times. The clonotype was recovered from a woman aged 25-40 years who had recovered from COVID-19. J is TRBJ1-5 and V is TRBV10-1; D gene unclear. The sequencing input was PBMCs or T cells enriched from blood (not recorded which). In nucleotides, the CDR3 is TGCGCCAGCACTGAAAACAGTGCAGGTCAGCCCCAGCATTTT. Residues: CASTENSAGQPQHF.